This TCR beta chain was identified in a study of blood T cell repertoires in COVID-19. The V end was cut by 7 bases, the J end by 1 base, with 10 bases between. The CDR3 is 13 residues long. Original analysis: Using reference gene primer amplification, nucleated cell counts were estimated. Sequenced by immunoSEQ multiplex PCR; TCRdb stores in-frame clones only, minus some. The V and J calls and the clone size are those of that table, but D and trimming were determined from the DNA. The sample includes approximately 150,000 clones, around 88% of them seen just once. Sample: peripheral blood. The source is a human donor in a cohort sampled during active COVID-19. The chain is built from TRBV12-3 or TRBV12-4 and TRBJ1-1; possible D gene TRBD1, 5 bases. DNA for the CDR3: TGTGCCAGCACCCTGGACACGAACACTGAAGCTTTCTTT. This encodes CASTLDTNTEAFF.